These 30 T cell receptor beta chains were all obtained from the same sample, sequenced in a study of blood T cell repertoires in COVID-19. Here immunoSEQ multiplex PCR was the method, and the copy in TCRdb shows in-frame clones only, minus some. The table records 280,000 or so clones, 87% of them present only once. Specimen: PBMCs or T cells enriched from blood (not recorded which). Every receptor here comes from a middle-aged woman who had recovered from COVID-19.

In this sample, this clone turned up once. The CDR3 region is CASSGTSLETQYF. The CDR3 region has the DNA TGCGCCAGCAGCGGGACTAGCCTTGAGACCCAGTACTTC. V usage is TRBV10-2 and J usage is TRBJ2-5; TRBD2 aligns across 9 bases. The ends lost 6 bases at V and 5 bases at J; junction bases unmatched: 4. The CDR3 spans 13 residues. Germline V gene data show CDR1 as WSHSY and CDR2 as SAAADI.

V and J are TRBV6-2 or TRBV6-3 and TRBJ1-2; D unclear. Germline assignment: CDR1 MNHEY and CDR2 SVGEGT. The CDR3 spans 15 residues. V lost 6 bases and J 0 bases, leaving 14 bases between the germline ends. CDR3 sequence (DNA): TGTGCCAGCAGGTACGGTGGAGCGGCTAACTATGGCTACACCTTC. Residues: CASRYGGAANYGYTF.

The rearrangement uses TRBV28 and TRBJ2-7, with D tentatively TRBD2 (5 bases). The CDR3 spans 13 residues. Germline CDR1 MDHEN, CDR2 SYDVKM. Trimming shortened V by 1 base and J by 4 bases, and 8 bases separated the two germline ends. The CDR3 reads CASSLSGLYEQYF. CDR3 nucleotides: TGTGCCAGCAGTTTATCCGGACTGTACGAGCAGTACTTC.

J is TRBJ2-3 and V is TRBV7-2; no definite D call. Per the germline V gene, CDR1 is SGHTA and CDR2 is FQGNSA. Deletions cut 2 bases from V and 0 bases from J, with 9 bases between. The CDR3 runs 15 residues. This CDR3 is CASSLSSTSTDTQYF. CDR3 DNA: TGTGCCAGCAGCTTATCGTCTACTAGCACAGATACGCAGTATTTT.

The chain couples TRBV4-1 to TRBJ1-4, with 7 bases that match TRBD1. V lost 4 bases to trimming and J lost 6 bases; unmatched junction nucleotides: 8. From germline, CDR1 is MGHRA and CDR2 YSYEKL. The CDR3 runs 15 residues. CDR3 residues: CASSLQGQRDEKLFF. CDR3 bases: TGCGCCAGCAGCCTTCAGGGACAGAGGGATGAAAAACTGTTTTTT.

J is TRBJ2-1 and V is TRBV18; 14 bases line up with TRBD2. Germline CDR1 KGHSH, CDR2 LQKENI. This CDR3 spans 16 amino acids. The V and J ends lost 0 bases and 10 bases, in that order; junction bases with no gene match: 5. CDR3 sequence (DNA): TGTGCCAGCTCACCACCGGGACTAGCGGGAGTCGGGGAGCAGTTCTTC. Translation gives CASSPPGLAGVGEQFF.

V and J are TRBV28 and TRBJ1-4; D is ambiguous. Trimming took off 5 bases at V and 0 bases at J, with 16 bases between the two ends. The CDR3 length is 17 residues. Germline CDR1 MDHEN, CDR2 SYDVKM. The CDR3 nucleotides are TGTGCCAGCAGTCCCGGGGTGGTCCCTGCAACTAATGAAAAACTGTTTTTT. Translating gives CASSPGVVPATNEKLFF.

J is TRBJ2-1 and V is TRBV14; the match to TRBD2 covers 11 bases. The V segment lost 2 bases and the J segment 8 bases; nucleotides outside the gene matches: 5. This CDR3 region has 15 residues. Germline values: CDR1 SGHDN, CDR2 FVKESK. The CDR3 region has the DNA TGTGCCAGCAGCCAATCTAGCGGGAGGAGCTATGAGCAGTTCTTC. The encoded protein is CASSQSSGRSYEQFF.

This chain links TRBV2 with TRBJ2-7, with D tentatively TRBD2 (5 bases). The germline gives CDR1 SNHLY, CDR2 FYNNEI. Between the trimmed V and J ends, which lost 4 bases and 2 bases, there was a span of 6 bases. This CDR3 is 12 amino acids long. In nucleotides, the CDR3 is TGTGCCAGCAGTGGGGGAGCCTACGAGCAGTACTTC. Amino acid sequence: CASSGGAYEQYF.

The sample holds one count of this clone. CDR3 bases: TGTGCCAGCAGCTTAGTTACGGGAGTGGATGAGCAGTTCTTC. Translated: CASSLVTGVDEQFF. J is TRBJ2-1 and V is TRBV7-2; the D gene is possibly TRBD2 (6 bases). Germline V CDR1 and CDR2: SGHTA, FQGNSA. This CDR3 spans 14 amino acids. The V end lost 1 base, the J end lost 8 bases, and 12 bases lay between the germline ends.

V and J are TRBV28 and TRBJ1-1, with 12 bases identical to TRBD1. This CDR3 contains 15 residues. In germline, CDR1 is MDHEN, CDR2 SYDVKM. V was pared by 6 bases and J by 4 bases, with 6 bases of the junction left unmatched. Here the CDR3 DNA reads TGTGCCAGCAGCTGGGGACAGGGGGCGCGCACTGAAGCTTTCTTT. Protein: CASSWGQGARTEAFF.

The chain carries TRBV7-3 and TRBJ1-2; D is unresolved. There are 14 residues in the CDR3. The germline gives CDR1 SGHTA, CDR2 FQGTGA. V gave up 3 bases and J gave up 6 bases, with 14 bases separating them. The CDR3 sequence: CASSFGPGNDGYTF. DNA for the CDR3: TGTGCCAGCAGCTTTGGTCCGGGGAATGATGGCTACACCTTC.

V and J are TRBV2 and TRBJ2-5, with a possible D match to TRBD2 (5 bases). The CDR3 spans 12 residues. Trimming pared 6 bases from V and 2 bases from J, leaving 7 bases between. The germline gives CDR1 SNHLY, CDR2 FYNNEI. CDR3 sequence reads: CASRSGQETQYF. The CDR3 nucleotides read TGTGCCAGCAGGAGCGGACAAGAGACCCAGTACTTC.

This clone has more than one count but fewer than ten. The rearrangement joins TRBV7-8 to TRBJ2-1; a weak D match, TRBD2 (5 bases). The germline V gene has CDR1 SGHVS and CDR2 FQNEAQ. V lost 0 bases to trimming and J lost 5 bases, with 8 bases between them. This CDR3 has 14 amino acids. CDR3 nucleotide sequence: TGTGCCAGCAGCTTAGCTCGGGGAAACAATGAGCAGTTCTTC. This codes for CASSLARGNNEQFF.

CDR3 coding DNA: TGTGCCAGCACTACAGGGATGAACACTGAAGCTTTCTTT. Its protein is CASTTGMNTEAFF. This chain uses TRBV18 with TRBJ1-1; D might be TRBD1 (6 bases). The CDR3 is made up of 13 amino acids. V dropped 8 bases and J dropped 0 bases, with 10 bases sitting between them. The germline V gene encodes CDR1 KGHSH and CDR2 LQKENI.

The chain uses TRBV30 and TRBJ2-1, with a tentative D call TRBD2 (5 bases). Trimming pared 0 bases from V and 9 bases from J, leaving 9 bases between. Germline loops: CDR1 GTSNPN, CDR2 SVGIG (reference sequence). This CDR3 has 12 residues. Written as DNA, the CDR3 is TGTGCCTGGAGTGTACTCCGGGGTGAGCAGTTCTTC. This gives the protein CAWSVLRGEQFF.

The table lists this clone with a count of one. This chain links TRBV11-2 with TRBJ2-1; TRBD2 agrees at 13 bases. V was clipped by 6 bases and J by 7 bases; unmatched bases: 6. The CDR3 has 15 amino acids. Germline loops: CDR1 SGHAT, CDR2 FQNNGV. The CDR3 region is CASRDTSGRVNEQFF. The CDR3 nucleotides are TGTGCCAGCAGGGATACTAGCGGGAGGGTTAATGAGCAGTTCTTC.

V usage is TRBV28 and J usage is TRBJ1-4; 7 bases map to TRBD1. Germline V gene data show CDR1 as MDHEN and CDR2 as SYDVKM. The CDR3 loop spans 17 amino acids. V shed 5 bases and J 4 bases; nucleotides not matched to a gene: 13. CDR3 residues: CASSPAPPGQFNEKLFF. CDR3 sequence (DNA): TGTGCCAGCAGTCCCGCCCCCCCGGGACAGTTTAATGAAAAACTGTTTTTT.

The chain recombines TRBV5-1 with TRBJ2-7, with 7 bases fitting TRBD2. The CDR3 runs 20 residues. The germline CDR1 and CDR2 sequences are SGHRS and YFSETQ. V was clipped by 4 bases and J by 2 bases; unmatched bases: 24. CDR3 region: CASSHNPPGLEAPMTYEQYF. The CDR3 bases are TGCGCCAGCAGCCATAACCCCCCCGGACTAGAGGCTCCAATGACCTACGAGCAGTACTTC.

V and J are TRBV19 and TRBJ2-3; 9 bases align to TRBD1. J was trimmed by 3 bases and V by 8 bases; bases with no gene match: 12. The CDR3 contains 16 residues. CDR1 is LNHDA and CDR2 is SQIVND in the germline V gene (reference sequence). The CDR3 nucleotides are TGTGCCAGTCGCCCACAGGGGGCGATTCGGACAGATACGCAGTATTTT. Protein: CASRPQGAIRTDTQYF.

V and J are TRBV19 and TRBJ1-5; no clear D. This CDR3 is built from 17 residues. Germline CDR1 is LNHDA and CDR2 is SQIVND (reference sequence). V was cut by 3 bases and J by 1 base, with 16 bases left in between. For the CDR3, the DNA is TGTGCCAGTAGTATTAACACCCGGGGAGGGAGCAATCAGCCCCAGCATTTT. Protein sequence: CASSINTRGGSNQPQHF.

This clone was counted a few times. The chain couples TRBV30 to TRBJ1-4, with 8 positions matching TRBD1. J lost 8 bases, V lost 3 bases, and 2 bases had no gene match. CDR3 length: 12 residues. CDR1 and CDR2 from the germline V gene are GTSNPN and SVGIG (reference sequence). This CDR3 is CAWSRQGEKLFF. CDR3 DNA: TGTGCCTGGAGCCGACAGGGGGAAAAACTGTTTTTT.

The chain is built from TRBV10-2 and TRBJ1-1; TRBD1 aligns across 7 bases. After removal of 8 bases from V and 3 bases from J, the junction contained 6 bases not matched to a gene. Germline CDR1 and CDR2: WSHSY and SAAADI. This CDR3 comprises 13 residues. CDR3 residues: CASGTGVHTEAFF. The CDR3 nucleotides are TGCGCCAGCGGAACAGGGGTCCACACTGAAGCTTTCTTT.

J is TRBJ1-2 and V is TRBV7-9; 8 nucleotides line up with TRBD1. Germline assignment: CDR1 SEHNR and CDR2 FQNEAQ (reference sequence). This CDR3 is built from 15 residues. V shed 5 bases and J 4 bases; nucleotides not matched to a gene: 9. DNA for the CDR3: TGTGCCAGCAGCGACCGGACAGGGCTCGCCTATGGCTACACCTTC. Amino acid sequence: CASSDRTGLAYGYTF.

The rearrangement uses TRBV7-2 and TRBJ1-1, with TRBD1 matching 8 bases. This CDR3 contains 17 residues. Germline assignment: CDR1 SGHTA and CDR2 FQGNSA. After removal of 1 base from V and 0 bases from J, the junction contained 7 bases not matched to a gene. CDR3 sequence (DNA): TGTGCCAGCAGCTTAGTCGGTTCAGGGGGCTTGAACACTGAAGCTTTCTTT. Encoded protein: CASSLVGSGGLNTEAFF.

This clone was counted a few times. The chain couples TRBV11-1 to TRBJ2-5; TRBD1 matches at 7 bases. V was pared by 8 bases and J by 3 bases, with 15 bases of the junction left unmatched. From germline, CDR1 is SGHAT and CDR2 FQDESV (reference sequence). This CDR3 is built from 16 residues. CDR3 residues: CASVSFDRTGEETQYF. The DNA of the CDR3 is TGTGCCAGCGTTTCCTTCGACAGGACAGGAGAAGAGACCCAGTACTTC.

The gene calls are TRBV10-3 and TRBJ1-3, with D maybe TRBD1 (5 bases). This CDR3 has 16 amino acids. Trimming removed 3 bases from V and 0 bases from J, with 12 bases in between. The germline V gene has CDR1 ENHRY and CDR2 SYGVKD. CDR3 in amino acids: CAISDRGGVSGNTIYF. The CDR3 DNA sequence: TGTGCCATCAGTGACCGGGGGGGGGTCTCTGGAAACACCATATATTTT.

CDR3 DNA sequence: TGTGCCAGCAGTTTATCTTGGGGGGAGGGGTATGGCTACACCTTC. Residues: CASSLSWGEGYGYTF. This chain connects TRBV28 to TRBJ1-2; TRBD1 might be the D (5 bases). The CDR3 spans 15 residues. V was clipped by 1 base and J by 5 bases, with 14 bases between them. Germline V gene sequence: CDR1 MDHEN, CDR2 SYDVKM.

This clone occurred once. The CDR3 bases are TGTGCCAGCAGCCCGGGGGAGACCCAGTACTTC. Translation gives CASSPGETQYF. This rearrangement joins TRBV11-1 to TRBJ2-5; a weak D match, TRBD2 (5 bases). Germline CDR1 reads SGHAT; CDR2 reads FQDESV (reference sequence). V was trimmed by 5 bases and J by 5 bases, leaving 6 bases between them. This CDR3 contains 11 residues. The entire variable domain, with the rest obtained from reference TRBV11-1 and TRBJ2-5, is as follows: EAEVAQSPRYKITEKSQAVAFWCDPISGHATLYWYRQILGQGPELLVQFQDESVVDDSQLPKDRFSAERLKGVDSTLKIQPAELGDSAMYLCASSPGETQYFGPGTRLLVL.

V and J are TRBV28 and TRBJ1-5; possibly TRBD1 for D (5 bases). CDR1 and CDR2 (germline): MDHEN, SYDVKM. The CDR3 has 14 amino acids. The germline V and J ends were trimmed by 2 bases and 8 bases, with 13 bases remaining between them. CDR3 sequence: CASSLGGDLEPQHF. The CDR3 bases are TGTGCCAGCAGTTTAGGCGGGGACCTGGAGCCCCAGCATTTT. Full variable domain (outside the CDR3, taken from reference TRBV28 and TRBJ1-5): DVKVTQSSRYLVKRTGEKVFLECVQDMDHENMFWYRQDPGLGLRLIYFSYDVKMKEKGDIPEGYSVSREKKERFSLILESASTNQTSMYLCASSLGGDLEPQHFGDGTRLSIL.